This TCR beta chain was observed in a study of spatial heterogeneity in lung cancer. About the research overall: More than eight raw reads, on average, carried each unique TCR and UMI combination. General study findings and limits: Counts of expanded alpha and beta TCRs within tumors tracked the tumor nonsynonymous mutation count.

Details on this clonotype: The target antigen is unknown.

The germline V gene encodes CDR1 SGHNT and CDR2 YYREEE (reference sequence). The ends were cut back, 2 bases at V and 7 bases at J, with 12 bases in the middle. This CDR3 has 13 residues. TCRdb analysed the 5' RACE reads with MiXCR anew, one entry per CDR3 protein. The sample has about 1,700 distinct CDR3 sequences; 20% to 25% are singletons. The time point was: sample taken at primary tumor resection. The input material, whole RNA from tumor, nontumor lung or frozen PBMC, was sequenced unsorted. The TCR was taken from a male donor with early-stage non-small cell lung cancer. The sequences come from lung tumor tissue, collected at surgery. The chain has TRBV5-4 and TRBJ1-2; D ambiguous. CDR3 sequence reads: CASSFDSFLGYTF. The CDR3 coding sequence is TGTGCCAGCAGCTTTGACTCCTTCCTTGGCTACACCTTC. The full variable domain, completed using reference TRBV5-4 and TRBJ1-2, is ETGVTQSPTHLIKTRGQQVTLRCSSQSGHNTVSWYQQALGQGPQFIFQYYREEENGRGNFPPRFSGLQFPNYSSELNVNALELDDSALYLCASSFDSFLGYTFGSGTRLTVV.